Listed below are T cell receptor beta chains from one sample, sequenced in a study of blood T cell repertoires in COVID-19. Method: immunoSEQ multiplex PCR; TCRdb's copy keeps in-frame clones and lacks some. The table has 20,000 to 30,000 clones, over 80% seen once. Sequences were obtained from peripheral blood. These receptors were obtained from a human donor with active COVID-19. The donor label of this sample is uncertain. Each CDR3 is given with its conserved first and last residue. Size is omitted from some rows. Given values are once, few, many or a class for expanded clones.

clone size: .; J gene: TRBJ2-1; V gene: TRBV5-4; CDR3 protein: CASSLGGRVRINDEQFF
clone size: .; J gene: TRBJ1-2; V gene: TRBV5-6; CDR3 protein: CASSAGNYGYTF
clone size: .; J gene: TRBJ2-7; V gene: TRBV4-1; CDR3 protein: CASSQERLAGVYEQYF
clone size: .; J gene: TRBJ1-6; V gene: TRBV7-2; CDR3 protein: CASSLGLNSPLHF
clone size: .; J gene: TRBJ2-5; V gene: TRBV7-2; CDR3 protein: CASSRGSWETQYF
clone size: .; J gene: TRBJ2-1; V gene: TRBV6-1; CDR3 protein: CASSEVWGGTSNEQFF
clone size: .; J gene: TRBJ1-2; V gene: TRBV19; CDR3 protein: CASSIEYAGTPVNYGYTF
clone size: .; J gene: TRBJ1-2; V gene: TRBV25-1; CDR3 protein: CASSPAGYGYTF
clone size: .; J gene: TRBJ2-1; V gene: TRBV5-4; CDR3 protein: CASSLGGGSYNEQFF
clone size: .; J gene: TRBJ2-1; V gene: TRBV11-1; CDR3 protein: CASSRTSGGMGEQFF
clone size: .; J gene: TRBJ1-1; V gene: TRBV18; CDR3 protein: CASSPRRAGTEAFF
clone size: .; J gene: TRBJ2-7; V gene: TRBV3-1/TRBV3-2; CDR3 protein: CASSSTGGRSEQYF
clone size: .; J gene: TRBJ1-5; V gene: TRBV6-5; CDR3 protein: CASSLARGQPQHF
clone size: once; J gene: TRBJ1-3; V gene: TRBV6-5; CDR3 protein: CASTLAGATGNTIYF
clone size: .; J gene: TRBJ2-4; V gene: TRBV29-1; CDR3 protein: CSVELAENIQYF
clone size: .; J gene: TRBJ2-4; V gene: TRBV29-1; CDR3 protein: CSGRDRGPENIQYF
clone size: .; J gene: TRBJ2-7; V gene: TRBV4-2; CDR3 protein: CASSQDWTSATYEQYF
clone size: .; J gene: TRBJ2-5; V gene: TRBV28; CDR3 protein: CASSLGGEGTQYF
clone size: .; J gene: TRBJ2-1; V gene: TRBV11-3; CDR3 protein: CASSSLAGEFDEQFF
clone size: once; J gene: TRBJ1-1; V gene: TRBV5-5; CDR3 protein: CASSWSSYMNTEAFF
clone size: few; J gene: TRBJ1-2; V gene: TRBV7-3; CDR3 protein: CASSLGGVYGYTF
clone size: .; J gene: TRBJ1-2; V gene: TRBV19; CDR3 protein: CASSIGGQGGVSTYGYTF
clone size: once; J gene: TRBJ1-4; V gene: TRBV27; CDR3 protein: CASQNNEKLFF
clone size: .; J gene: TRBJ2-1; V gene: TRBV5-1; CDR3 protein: CASSFGLAGTDEQFF
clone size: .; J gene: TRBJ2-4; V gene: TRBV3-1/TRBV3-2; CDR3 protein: CASSPQGDIQYF
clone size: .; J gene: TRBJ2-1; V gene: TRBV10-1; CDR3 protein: CASSESVTVGYNEQFF
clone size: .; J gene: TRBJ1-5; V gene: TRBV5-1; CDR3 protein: CASSPTGDRAQPQHF
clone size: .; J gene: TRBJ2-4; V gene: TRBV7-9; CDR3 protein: CASSHLIGGTAEAKNIQYF
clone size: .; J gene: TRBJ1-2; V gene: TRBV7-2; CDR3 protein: CASRWRVDGYTF
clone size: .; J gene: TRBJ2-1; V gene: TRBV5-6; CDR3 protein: CASSRLRPSGRGDNEQFF
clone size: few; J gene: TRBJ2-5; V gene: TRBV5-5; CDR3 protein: CASSLGTLPQETQYF
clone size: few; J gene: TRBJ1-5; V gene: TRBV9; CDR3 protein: CASSVSDSYGQPQHF
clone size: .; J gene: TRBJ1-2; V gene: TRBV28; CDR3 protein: CASSSTLETGRYGYTF
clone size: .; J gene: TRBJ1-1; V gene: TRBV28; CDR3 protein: CASSSYVEAFF
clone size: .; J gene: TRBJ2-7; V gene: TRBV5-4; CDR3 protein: CASSLPIGGASYEQYF
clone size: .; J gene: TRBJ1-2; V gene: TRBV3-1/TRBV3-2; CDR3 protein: CASSQGPGQGRRGYTF
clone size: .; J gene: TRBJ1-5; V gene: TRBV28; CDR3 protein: CASSLTQQNQPQHF
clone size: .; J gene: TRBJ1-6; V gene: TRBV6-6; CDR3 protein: CASSYQEANSPLHF
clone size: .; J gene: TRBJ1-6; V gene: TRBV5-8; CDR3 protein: CASSLVPQTALHF
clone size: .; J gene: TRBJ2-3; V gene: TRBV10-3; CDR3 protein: CATTTGLAEDTQYF
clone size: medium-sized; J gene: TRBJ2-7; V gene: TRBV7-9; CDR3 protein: CASSEGPLEQYF
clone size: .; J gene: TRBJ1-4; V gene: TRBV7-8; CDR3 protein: CASSQMGGGNEKLFF
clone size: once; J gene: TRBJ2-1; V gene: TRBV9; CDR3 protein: CASSAGLAGMGEQFF
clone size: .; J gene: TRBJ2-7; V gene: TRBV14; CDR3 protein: CASSPWTSGNYEQYF
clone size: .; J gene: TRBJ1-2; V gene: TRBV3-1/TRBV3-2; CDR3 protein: CASRRAEGYGYTF
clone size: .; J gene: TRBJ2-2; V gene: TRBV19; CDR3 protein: CASKGGPSNTGELFF
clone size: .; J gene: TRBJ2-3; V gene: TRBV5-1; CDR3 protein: CASNLAGQGSADTQYF
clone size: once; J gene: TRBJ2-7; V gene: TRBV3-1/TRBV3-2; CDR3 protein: CASSQWISSTDSYEQYF
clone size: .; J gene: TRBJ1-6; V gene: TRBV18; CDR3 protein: CASSPIQGSSYNSPLHF
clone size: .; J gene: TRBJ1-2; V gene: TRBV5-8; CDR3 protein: CASSHKGTGGNYGYTF
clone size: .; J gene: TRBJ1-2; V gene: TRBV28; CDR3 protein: CASRNTGNYGYTF
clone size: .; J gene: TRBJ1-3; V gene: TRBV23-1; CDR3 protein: CASSQNRGRSGNTIYF
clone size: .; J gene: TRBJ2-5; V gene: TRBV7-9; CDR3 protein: CASSPPGGSAGQETQYF
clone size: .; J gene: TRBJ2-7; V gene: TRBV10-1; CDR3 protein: CASSEKLLGRREWVSYEQYF
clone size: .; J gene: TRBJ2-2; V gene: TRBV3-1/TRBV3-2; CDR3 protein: CASSLGGARTGELFF
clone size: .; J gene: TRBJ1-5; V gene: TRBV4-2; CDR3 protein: CASSQQLSGEGQPQHF
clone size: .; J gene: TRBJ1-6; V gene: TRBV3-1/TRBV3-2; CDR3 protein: CASSQAGYNSPLHF
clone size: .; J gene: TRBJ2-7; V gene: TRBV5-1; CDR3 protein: CASSLDSYYEQYF
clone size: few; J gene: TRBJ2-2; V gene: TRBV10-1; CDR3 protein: CASSEQGTGELFF